The 26 T cell receptor beta chains below were found in one sample sequenced in a study of T cells in tumors and immune-related adverse events (dated by TCRdb to about 2021). Library creation used the immunoSEQ multiplex PCR assay. Drawn from immuneACCESS, this table holds only the in-frame rearrangements with V and J called that TCRdb kept. Clones are partly lost; checked studies trace under half to an unresolved V gene and leave the rest unexplained. This sample comprises about 20,000 clones, approximately 90% of them detected only once. Of the sample, 1.3% is held by the ten largest clones. Reading the label with the study, this specimen's treatment or condition is: nivolumab (PD-1 blockade) given before sampling. Sequences were derived from lymph node tissue, sampled from a patient treated with anti-PD-1 therapy. These receptor sequences come from a female donor with metastatic renal cell carcinoma.

The chain has TRBV5-1 and TRBJ2-5; no firm D call. Germline values: CDR1 SGHRS, CDR2 YFSETQ. The CDR3 covers 15 residues. Trimming removed 5 bases at V and 4 bases at J, with 18 bases between. This CDR3 is CASRPDTGLRETQYF. DNA for the CDR3: TGCGCCAGCAGACCAGACACCGGCCTGCGAGAGACCCAGTACTTC.

The sample holds one count of this clone. The chain has TRBV4-1 and TRBJ2-7; 10 nucleotides agree with TRBD2. V shed 2 bases and J 0 bases; nucleotides not matched to a gene: 4. From germline, CDR1 is MGHRA and CDR2 YSYEKL. The CDR3 has 16 residues. CDR3 amino acids: CASSQLSGRYSYEQYF. The CDR3 coding sequence is TGCGCCAGCAGCCAACTTAGCGGGAGGTACTCCTACGAGCAGTACTTC.

The genes are TRBV28 and TRBJ1-2, with TRBD1 matching over 8 bases. This CDR3 comprises 13 residues. CDR1 MDHEN and CDR2 SYDVKM come from the germline V gene. V was pared by 8 bases and J by 3 bases, with 5 bases of the junction left unmatched. The DNA for the CDR3 is TGTGCCAGCTCCAGGGGGCAAGACTATGGCTACACCTTC. Encoded protein: CASSRGQDYGYTF.

V is TRBV27 and J is TRBJ2-7; 8 bases are shared with TRBD2. The CDR3 extends over 14 amino acids. Trimming removed 5 bases from V and 2 bases from J; junction bases left unmatched: 5. Germline V gene lookup returns CDR1 MNHEY and CDR2 SMNVEV (reference sequence). The CDR3 region has the DNA TGTGCCAGCAGTGACGGACTAGCAGCCTACGAGCAGTACTTC. It codes for CASSDGLAAYEQYF.

The genes are TRBV9 and TRBJ2-5; D uncertain. CDR1 is SGDLS, CDR2 YYNGEE, per germline. With 4 bases removed from V and 5 bases from J, the gap between germline ends came to 15 bases. The length of the CDR3 is 14 residues. CDR3 sequence reads: CASSRRSHSETQYF. The CDR3 nucleotides are TGTGCCAGCAGCCGCCGGTCCCACTCGGAGACCCAGTACTTC.

The rearrangement joins TRBV19 to TRBJ2-5; unclear D gene. The germline V and J ends were trimmed by 6 bases and 5 bases, with 13 bases remaining between them. Germline lookup yields CDR1 LNHDA and CDR2 SQIVND (reference sequence). There are 13 residues in the CDR3. The CDR3 DNA reads TGTGCCAGTAGGGAGAGTTTCCAGGAGACCCAGTACTTC. This gives the protein CASRESFQETQYF.

The chain combines TRBV5-6 with TRBJ2-7, with a weak D call TRBD2 (6 bases). Between the trimmed V and J ends, which lost 4 bases and 6 bases, there was a span of 20 bases. The germline V gene encodes CDR1 SGHDT and CDR2 YYEEEE. The CDR3 consists of 15 residues. CDR3 sequence (DNA): TGTGCCAGCAGCGCCGGGACTGGGCCTTTAGTCGAGCAGTACTTC. Translation gives CASSAGTGPLVEQYF.

The J gene is TRBJ2-5, the V gene TRBV5-5, with unresolved D. V lost 0 bases and J 1 base, leaving 13 bases between the germline ends. Looked up from germline, CDR1 is SGHKS and CDR2 is YYEKEE (reference sequence). CDR3 length: 16 amino acids. The CDR3 sequence: CASSLEVPRIQETQYF. CDR3 bases: TGTGCCAGCAGCTTGGAAGTGCCCCGGATCCAAGAGACCCAGTACTTC.

This clone appeared once. The chain is built from TRBV7-2 and TRBJ2-6; no clear D. This CDR3 has 15 residues. Trimming shortened V by 1 base and J by 0 bases, and 4 bases separated the two germline ends. The germline V gene encodes CDR1 SGHTA and CDR2 FQGNSA. The CDR3 bases are TGTGCCAGCAGCTTAGGGGGCTCTGGGGCCAACGTCCTGACTTTC. It is translated as CASSLGGSGANVLTF.

This rearrangement joins TRBV13 to TRBJ1-5, with D perhaps matching TRBD1 (5 bases). The germline gives CDR1 PRHDT, CDR2 FYEKMQ (reference sequence). V shed 0 bases and J shed 5 bases, with 11 bases lying between them. The CDR3 extends over 15 amino acids. Here the CDR3 DNA reads TGTGCCAGCAGCTTAGGCCAGGGAGGGCATCAGCCCCAGCATTTT. Protein sequence: CASSLGQGGHQPQHF.

This rearrangement joins TRBV2 to TRBJ1-1, with 9 bases lining up with TRBD1. V trimming: 6 bases; J trimming: 1 base; junction bases outside the gene matches: 9. CDR1 SNHLY and CDR2 FYNNEI come from the germline V gene. The length of the CDR3 is 16 residues. The CDR3 DNA reads TGTGCCAGCAGGGCCCGGACAGGGGAGACGAACACTGAAGCTTTCTTT. The encoded protein is CASRARTGETNTEAFF.

The chain joins TRBV11-3 to TRBJ1-1; D gene uncertain. V was clipped by 5 bases and J by 2 bases, with 9 bases between them. CDR1 and CDR2 from the germline V gene are SGHNT and YENEEA. The CDR3 consists of 13 residues. The CDR3 spells CASSPRTNTEAFF. As DNA, the CDR3 is TGTGCCAGCAGCCCCCGGACTAACACTGAAGCTTTCTTT.

The genes are TRBV10-3 and TRBJ1-2; TRBD1 agrees at 10 bases. This CDR3 region has 14 residues. With 6 bases clipped from V and 7 bases from J, the junction kept 8 bases outside the gene matches. The germline CDR1 and CDR2 sequences are ENHRY and SYGVKD. Here the CDR3 reads CAISQTGGEGGYTF. The CDR3 DNA reads TGTGCCATCAGCCAGACAGGGGGCGAAGGTGGCTACACCTTC.

The rearrangement joins TRBV6-5 to TRBJ2-3, with D unresolved. This CDR3 spans 14 amino acids. Trimming pared 0 bases from V and 3 bases from J, leaving 7 bases between. Germline values: CDR1 MNHEY, CDR2 SVGAGI. The CDR3 is CASSYSRRTDTQYF. The CDR3 DNA reads as TGTGCCAGCAGTTACTCAAGGCGGACAGATACGCAGTATTTT.

The chain has TRBV11-3 and TRBJ2-1; TRBD2 agrees at 8 bases. Germline loops: CDR1 SGHNT, CDR2 YENEEA. With V trimmed by 1 base and J by 8 bases, 10 bases remained unmatched. The CDR3 is made up of 16 amino acids. CDR3 in DNA: TGTGCCAGCAGCTTAGGCCGTCGGGGGGGCCGGGATGAGCAGTTCTTC. It encodes CASSLGRRGGRDEQFF.

The chain links TRBV6-1 to TRBJ2-7; D remains unclear. This CDR3 has 13 residues. Per the germline V gene, CDR1 is MNHNS and CDR2 is SASEGT. The germline V and J ends were trimmed by 3 bases and 4 bases, with 10 bases remaining between them. The CDR3 sequence is CASSDFWGYEQYF. The CDR3 DNA reads TGTGCCAGCAGTGACTTTTGGGGATACGAGCAGTACTTC.

The rearrangement joins TRBV5-4 to TRBJ2-1, with 10 nucleotides matching TRBD2. The CDR3 consists of 16 residues. Germline lookup yields CDR1 SGHNT and CDR2 YYREEE (reference sequence). Germline trimming cut 4 bases from V and 6 bases from J; bases unmatched to any gene: 10. CDR3 in amino acids: CASSPRLAGGVNEQFF. CDR3 coding DNA: TGTGCCAGCAGCCCCCGTTTAGCGGGAGGTGTCAATGAGCAGTTCTTC.

J is TRBJ2-3 and V is TRBV4-2; D is undetermined. Germline V gene data show CDR1 as LGHNA and CDR2 as YNFKEQ. Between the trimmed V and J ends, which lost 7 bases and 4 bases, there was a span of 15 bases. The length of the CDR3 is 14 residues. CDR3 loop: CASKSGTNADTQYF. The CDR3 DNA is TGTGCCAGCAAGTCAGGCACTAACGCAGATACGCAGTATTTT.

V usage is TRBV19 and J usage is TRBJ1-2, with D possibly being TRBD1 (5 bases). The V gene lost 7 bases and the J gene lost 3 bases, with 24 bases spanning the gap. From germline, CDR1 is LNHDA and CDR2 SQIVND (reference sequence). The CDR3 covers 17 residues. The CDR3 coding sequence is TGTGCCAGTAATCATTTAGACAGCCTTATCGGAGACTATGGCTACACCTTC. Residues: CASNHLDSLIGDYGYTF. Looking up the rest from reference TRBV19 and TRBJ1-2 gives the full variable domain: DGGITQSPKYLFRKEGQNVTLSCEQNLNHDAMYWYRQDPGQGLRLIYYSQIVNDFQKGDIAEGYSVSREKKESFPLTVTSAQKNPTAFYLCASNHLDSLIGDYGYTFGSGTRLTVV.

CDR3: CASSTWPLNTEAFF. The CDR3 DNA reads TGTGCCAGCAGCACTTGGCCGTTGAACACTGAAGCTTTCTTT. This chain connects TRBV7-2 to TRBJ1-1; D unresolved. Between the trimmed V and J ends, which lost 5 bases and 0 bases, there was a span of 10 bases. The germline CDR1 and CDR2 sequences are SGHTA and FQGNSA. This CDR3 is 14 amino acids long.

This sequence joins TRBV5-1 and TRBJ1-3, with a tentative D call TRBD1 (6 bases). This CDR3 is built from 14 residues. The V end was cut by 3 bases, the J end by 0 bases, with 7 bases between. The germline V gene encodes CDR1 SGHRS and CDR2 YFSETQ. In nucleotides, the CDR3 is TGCGCCAGCAGCTGGGACATCTCTGGAAACACCATATATTTT. Encoded protein: CASSWDISGNTIYF.

This chain links TRBV29-1 with TRBJ1-1, with 10 bases identical to TRBD1. Germline trimming cut 4 bases from V and 7 bases from J; bases unmatched to any gene: 9. CDR3 length: 14 amino acids. The V gene's germline CDR1 is SQVTM and CDR2 ANQGSEA. CDR3 loop: CSVVDRGRSDEAFF. The CDR3 DNA reads TGCAGCGTTGTAGACAGGGGGCGTTCTGATGAAGCTTTCTTT.

This sequence joins TRBV9 and TRBJ2-1, with a weak D call TRBD2 (6 bases). The length of the CDR3 is 17 residues. Germline-derived CDR1 and CDR2 are SGDLS and YYNGEE. V lost 0 bases to trimming and J lost 0 bases, with 13 bases between them. The CDR3 here is CASSVELGAGSYNEQFF. For the CDR3, the DNA is TGTGCCAGCAGCGTAGAATTAGGAGCGGGCTCCTACAATGAGCAGTTCTTC.

The chain combines TRBV6-5 with TRBJ1-5; D perhaps matches TRBD1 (5 bases). This CDR3 has 14 amino acids. The germline gives CDR1 MNHEY, CDR2 SVGAGI. The V end lost 2 bases, the J end lost 7 bases, and 12 bases lay between the germline ends. CDR3 in amino acids: CASSYGQEGQPQHF. CDR3 nucleotides: TGTGCCAGCAGTTACGGCCAAGAGGGGCAGCCCCAGCATTTT.

The chain couples TRBV18 to TRBJ1-1; D uncertain. The CDR3 spans 15 residues. The ends were cut back, 3 bases at V and 2 bases at J, with 13 bases in the middle. Germline V gives CDR1 KGHSH, CDR2 LQKENI. In nucleotides, the CDR3 is TGTGCCAGCTCACCGTTTGGGGAGACCAACACTGAAGCTTTCTTT. Amino acid sequence: CASSPFGETNTEAFF.

V usage is TRBV5-1 and J usage is TRBJ2-4, with 9 bases aligning to TRBD2. The ends lost 4 bases at V and 9 bases at J; junction bases unmatched: 23. The CDR3 is 19 residues long. The germline V gene encodes CDR1 SGHRS and CDR2 YFSETQ. CDR3 sequence reads: CASSLIQVAGVSVDAIQYF. The CDR3 DNA is TGCGCCAGCAGCCTGATACAGGTAGCGGGAGTTTCGGTCGACGCCATTCAGTACTTC.